The rows below give T cell receptor beta chains drawn from one sample of a study of resident and recirculating memory T cells in vitiligo. Sequenced by immunoSEQ multiplex PCR; TCRdb stores in-frame clones only, minus some. The sample carries tens of thousands of clones, 90% to 95% recorded once. Sequences were obtained from blood. Every receptor here comes from a male donor with vitiligo. Both conserved end residues are part of each CDR3. Fields, in order: CDR3 protein, J gene, D gene, V gene, clone size. The D gene is left open where the match is weak. Clone size is not always given. Where it is, it says once, few, many or a class for expanded clones.

CASSLLGRDTIYF,TRBJ1-3,.,TRBV7-9,once
CASSKAGRTGGHEQYF,TRBJ2-7,.,TRBV21-1,.
CASSVVGGANTEAFF,TRBJ1-1,.,TRBV9,.
CASSYPPGGLYNEQFF,TRBJ2-1,.,TRBV6-5,.
CATSTKAGGEGNEQFF,TRBJ2-1,TRBD2,TRBV15,.
CASSSAAGLDTQYF,TRBJ2-3,.,TRBV11-2,.
CASSEVSQETQYF,TRBJ2-5,.,TRBV6-1,.
CSVQESTGELFF,TRBJ2-2,.,TRBV29-1,.
CAWSVGGSMDEQFF,TRBJ2-1,TRBD2,TRBV30,.
CASSQDGAPGF,TRBJ1-1,.,TRBV4-2,.
CASSSTVLAGLMDNEQFF,TRBJ2-1,TRBD2,TRBV5-4,once
CASSFTGDEKLFF,TRBJ1-4,TRBD1,TRBV7-9,.
CASSHIPGGRTDTQYF,TRBJ2-3,TRBD1,TRBV4-3,.
CASGLVREGVVTEAFF,TRBJ1-1,.,TRBV12-5,.
CAISEPDRDVADTQYF,TRBJ2-3,TRBD1,TRBV10-3,.
CASSLQLAKNTGELFF,TRBJ2-2,TRBD2,TRBV7-2,.
CASSLNARLAGMNQETQYF,TRBJ2-5,TRBD2,TRBV13,.
CASSVGTSGRGEDTQYF,TRBJ2-3,TRBD2,TRBV5-1,.
CASSPGAYGYTF,TRBJ1-2,.,TRBV4-2,.
CASGIPGTGITWLDTQYF,TRBJ2-3,TRBD1,TRBV28,.
CASGQTINYEQYF,TRBJ2-7,.,TRBV27,.
CASSPGGGRVDEQFF,TRBJ2-1,TRBD2,TRBV7-3,.
CASSSIRWRDSGRRETQYF,TRBJ2-5,TRBD2,TRBV11-2,.
CASSDVWLNEQYF,TRBJ2-7,.,TRBV25-1,.
CASSESGGGGVNTEAFF,TRBJ1-1,TRBD1,TRBV25-1,.
CATTSWGGADTGELFF,TRBJ2-2,.,TRBV6-6,.
CASSRQGAHGYTF,TRBJ1-2,TRBD1,TRBV28,.
CARRTSGGETDTQYF,TRBJ2-3,TRBD2,TRBV19,.
CASSLFQGASSGNTIYF,TRBJ1-3,TRBD1,TRBV28,.
CASSLWSLGQGVHEQYF,TRBJ2-7,TRBD1,TRBV7-2,once
CASSLTGTGDIYEQYF,TRBJ2-7,TRBD1,TRBV7-2,once
CASSLGRGRRNTEAFF,TRBJ1-1,TRBD1,TRBV11-3,.
CASSLFQGTDTEAFF,TRBJ1-1,.,TRBV7-2,.
CASSLIVNTEAFF,TRBJ1-1,.,TRBV28,.
CATSRGEREASDTQYF,TRBJ2-3,TRBD2,TRBV15,.
CASSLMAGGNTIYF,TRBJ1-3,.,TRBV5-8,.
CSAGGDGELFF,TRBJ2-2,.,TRBV20-1,once
CTSSFTSGGTYEQYF,TRBJ2-7,TRBD2,TRBV6-6,.
CASRTITSALPYEQYF,.,TRBD2,TRBV27,.
CASSLISLASYNEQFF,TRBJ2-1,.,TRBV7-3,.
CASSVEGRLVAGFHSGANVLTF,TRBJ2-6,TRBD2,TRBV9,.
CASSQGTSVPPTYF,TRBJ2-7,TRBD2,TRBV4-1,.
CASSQVWGSGRARNEQYF,TRBJ2-7,TRBD2,TRBV4-2,.
CASSPSVGGPDGELFF,TRBJ2-2,.,TRBV6-4,few
CASSSWTGNNEQFF,TRBJ2-1,TRBD1,TRBV11-3,.
CASSLAIGGWGGYTF,TRBJ1-2,.,TRBV5-8,.
CASSSPLLAGGYNEQFF,TRBJ2-1,TRBD2,TRBV7-6,.
CASSYQPRGNEQFF,TRBJ2-1,TRBD1,TRBV11-1,.
CASSYSLAGVYEQYF,TRBJ2-7,TRBD2,TRBV6-5,.
CASSHGLGGTGELFF,TRBJ2-2,.,TRBV5-1,.
CAWIPGLAGGGQETQYF,TRBJ2-5,TRBD2,TRBV30,.
CASSITGSGNTIYF,TRBJ1-3,.,TRBV19,few
CASSYSRNEKLFF,TRBJ1-4,.,TRBV6-6,few
CASSEGLVKREGPPEPKNIQYF,TRBJ2-4,TRBD2,TRBV10-2,.
CASSLGGGTGAGEQYF,TRBJ2-7,TRBD1,TRBV5-1,.
CASSPLIGGDYEQYF,TRBJ2-7,TRBD1,TRBV4-1,.
CASSDGTGGYGYTF,TRBJ1-2,TRBD1,TRBV6-4,many
CASSQKNLAGLDTQYF,TRBJ2-3,TRBD2,TRBV4-3,.
CASSSTPTTGRGDTDTQYF,TRBJ2-3,.,TRBV7-8,.